The clone carrying this TCR beta chain appeared a few times. Its antigen is unidentified. The library gave individual cDNA molecules unique molecular identifiers. From the RACE reads, TCRdb called clonotypes with MiXCR, one entry per CDR3 protein. This sample carries approximately 320,000 distinct CDR3 sequences, about 5.4% of them seen once, and the ten largest clones take more than 8%. This CDR3 contains 15 residues. J lost 5 bases, V lost 4 bases, and 6 bases had no gene match. CDR1 is MDHEN, CDR2 SYDVKM, per germline. The data originate from a study of human T cells and chemical hapten exposure. Overall study: Patients, mostly women, had alopecia areata, alopecia totalis or alopecia universalis.

The time point here: pre-sensitization, week 0. Stated treatment: therapeutic diphenylcyclopropenone sensitization with weekly scalp DPC. Total RNA was isolated from unfractionated whole blood. Findings of the study overall: Among TCRs, those above 1 in 1000 frequency were unaffected by DPC sensitization.

This chain joins TRBV28 and TRBJ2-7, with 12 bases fitting TRBD1. The TCR was taken from a woman aged 18-30 years with alopecia areata. Some clones in this sample may be carry-over from other donors' samples. The starting material was whole blood, obtained in connection with sensitization to the hapten diphenylcyclopropenone (DPC). The CDR3 sequence is CASSSPGTGGDEQYF. The CDR3 DNA follows: TGTGCCAGCAGTTCCCCCGGGACAGGGGGCGACGAGCAGTACTTC. The full variable domain, in which reference TRBV28 and TRBJ2-7 provide the parts outside the CDR3, is DVKVTQSSRYLVKRTGEKVFLECVQDMDHENMFWYRQDPGLGLRLIYFSYDVKMKEKGDIPEGYSVSREKKERFSLILESASTNQTSMYLCASSSPGTGGDEQYFGPGTRLTVT.